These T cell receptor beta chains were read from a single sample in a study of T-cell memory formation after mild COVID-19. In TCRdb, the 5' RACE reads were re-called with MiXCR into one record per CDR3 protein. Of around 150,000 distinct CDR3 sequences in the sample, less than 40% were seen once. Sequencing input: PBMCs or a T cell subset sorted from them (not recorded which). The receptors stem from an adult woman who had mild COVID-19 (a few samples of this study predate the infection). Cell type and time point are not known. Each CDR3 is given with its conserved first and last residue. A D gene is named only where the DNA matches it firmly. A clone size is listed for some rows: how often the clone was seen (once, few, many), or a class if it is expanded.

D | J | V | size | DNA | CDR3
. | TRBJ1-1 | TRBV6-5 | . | TGTGCCAGCAGCCTCTTACGGGACACTGAAGCTTTCTTT | CASSLLRDTEAFF
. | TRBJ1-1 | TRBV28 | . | TGTGCCAGCAGTTTATCGCTTTCGAGGATTTACACTGAAGCTTTCTTT | CASSLSLSRIYTEAFF
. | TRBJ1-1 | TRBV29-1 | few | TGCAGCGTTGAAGCCGGAGGGGTGACTGAAGCTTTCTTT | CSVEAGGVTEAFF
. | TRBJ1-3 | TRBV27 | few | TGTGCCAGCAGTTTAGGAAACACCATATATTTT | CASSLGNTIYF
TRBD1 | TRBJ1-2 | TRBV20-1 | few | TGCAGTGCCACCGGCGACAGGGACCTTGGCTACACCTTC | CSATGDRDLGYTF
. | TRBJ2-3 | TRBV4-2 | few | TGTGCCAGCAGCCAAGGCGCCCGAAGGTCTAGCACAGATACGCAGTATTTT | CASSQGARRSSTDTQYF
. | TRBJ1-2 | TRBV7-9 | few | TGTGCCAGCAGCCCAAGTCCGGGGCCCAACTATGGCTACACCTTC | CASSPSPGPNYGYTF
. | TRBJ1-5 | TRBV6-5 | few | TGTGCCAGCAGCCCAGTTAGGCTCGGCAATCAGCCCCAGCATTTT | CASSPVRLGNQPQHF
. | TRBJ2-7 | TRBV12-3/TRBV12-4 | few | TGTGCCAGCAGTTTAGGTCTATCCTACGAGCAGTACTTC | CASSLGLSYEQYF
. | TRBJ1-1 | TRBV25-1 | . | TGTGCCAGCAGAAGGACGGCGGGGAACACTGAAGCTTTCTTT | CASRRTAGNTEAFF
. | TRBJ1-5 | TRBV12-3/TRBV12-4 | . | TGTGCCAGCAGTTTACCAGTCGGTCAGCCCCAGCATTTT | CASSLPVGQPQHF
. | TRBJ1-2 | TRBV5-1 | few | TGCGCCAGCAGCACCGGGACCGGCTATGGCTACACCTTC | CASSTGTGYGYTF
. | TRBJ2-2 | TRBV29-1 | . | TGCAGCGTTGATATGGCTACCGGGGAGCTGTTTTTT | CSVDMATGELFF
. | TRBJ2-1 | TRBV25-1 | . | TGTGCCAGCAGTGAATTAGGGACCACGACGCTCTTC | CASSELGTTTLF
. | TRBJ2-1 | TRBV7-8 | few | TGTGCCAGCAGCTTAATCGTGACCCAATCCGAGCAGTTCTTC | CASSLIVTQSEQFF
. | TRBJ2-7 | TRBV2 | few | TGTGCCAGCAGTGGGACAGTCTACGAGCAGTACTTC | CASSGTVYEQYF
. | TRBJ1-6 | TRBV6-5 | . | TGTGCCAGCAGTTCTCGGGGGGACTCCTATAATTCACCCCTCCACTTT | CASSSRGDSYNSPLHF
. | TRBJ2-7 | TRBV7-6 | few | TGTGCCAGCAGCATTCAGGGGTCCCCCTACGAGCAGTACTTC | CASSIQGSPYEQYF
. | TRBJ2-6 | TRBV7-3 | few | TGTGCCAGCAGTCAAACACTCCACAGCTCTGGGGCCAACGTCCTGACTTTC | CASSQTLHSSGANVLTF
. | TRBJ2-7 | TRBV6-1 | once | TGTGCCAGCAGTGTGGGTCCTCTGTCCTACGAGCAGTACTTC | CASSVGPLSYEQYF
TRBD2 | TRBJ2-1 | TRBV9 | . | TGTGCCAGCAGCGTAGCGGCGGGGGGGCCGTTCCCGTCCTACAATGAGCAGTTCTTC | CASSVAAGGPFPSYNEQFF
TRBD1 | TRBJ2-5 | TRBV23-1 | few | TGCGCCAGCAGCCAAGGCCCGGGACAGGGTTCCCAAGAGACCCAGTACTTC | CASSQGPGQGSQETQYF